The rows below give T cell receptor beta chains drawn from one sample of a study of blood T cell repertoires in COVID-19. The table came from immunoSEQ multiplex PCR; TCRdb's copy has only in-frame clones and leaves some out. In the table there are roughly 220,000 clones, 80% to 85% of which are singletons. The sample consisted of peripheral blood. These receptors originate from a woman in her sixties or seventies with acute or convalescent COVID-19. Each CDR3 is given with its conserved first and last residue. The D gene is left open where the match is weak. Not all rows give a size; the values are once, few, many and, for expanded clones, a class.

cdr3_length,d_call,clone_size,j_call,v_call,cdr3_nt,cdr3_aa
19,TRBD2,-,TRBJ2-5,TRBV11-2,TGTGCCAGCAGCTTAGTCGGCGGGGGGGCAATTATCGGCCAAGAGACCCAGTACTTC,CASSLVGGGAIIGQETQYF
13,-,-,TRBJ1-5,TRBV2,TGTGCCAGCAGCGGACACAGCAATCAGCCCCAGCATTTT,CASSGHSNQPQHF
14,TRBD1,once,TRBJ2-5,TRBV27,TGTGCCAGCAGGAGACAGGGGGGACAAGAGACCCAGTACTTC,CASRRQGGQETQYF
16,TRBD1,-,TRBJ1-1,TRBV19,TGTGCCAGTTTGGACAGGGGTCAAAAGCCGAACACTGAAGCTTTCTTT,CASLDRGQKPNTEAFF
17,TRBD1,few,TRBJ1-3,TRBV28,TGTGCCAGCAGTGCCCTGACCGGGACAGGGGTGATTAACACCATATATTTT,CASSALTGTGVINTIYF
16,TRBD1,-,TRBJ2-1,TRBV4-1,TGCGCCAGCAGTTACTATGGGACAGGGACCTACAATGAGCAGTTCTTC,CASSYYGTGTYNEQFF
14,-,once,TRBJ2-7,TRBV5-1,TGCGCCAGCAGCTTGGTGGGCTTATCCTACGAGCAGTACTTC,CASSLVGLSYEQYF
17,TRBD1,-,TRBJ1-1,TRBV28,TGTGCCAGCACCGGACCCAACTTACAGGGGCGCTACACTGAAGCTTTCTTT,CASTGPNLQGRYTEAFF
15,TRBD2,-,TRBJ2-1,TRBV12-5,TGTGCTAGTGGCCTTAGCGGGGTCCCCTACAATGAGCAGTTCTTC,CASGLSGVPYNEQFF
15,TRBD1,-,TRBJ2-7,TRBV5-1,TGCGCCAGCAGCTTGGCCCCCGGGACAGCCTACGAGCAGTACTTC,CASSLAPGTAYEQYF
15,-,-,TRBJ1-1,TRBV9,TGTGCCAGCAGCGTAGGGCAGGCTCCGAACACTGAAGCTTTCTTT,CASSVGQAPNTEAFF
14,-,-,TRBJ1-2,TRBV7-2,TGTGCCAGCAGCTTAGCTTCGGGTAGCTATGGCTACACCTTC,CASSLASGSYGYTF
14,TRBD1,-,TRBJ1-1,TRBV11-3,TGTGCCAGCAGCAAGGGGGCAGAGAACACTGAAGCTTTCTTT,CASSKGAENTEAFF
14,TRBD1,-,TRBJ1-1,TRBV4-2,TGTGCCAGCAGCCCACCGACAGGGGGCACTGAAGCTTTCTTT,CASSPPTGGTEAFF
15,-,-,TRBJ2-3,TRBV9,TGTGCCAGCAGCGTAGAACCAGGGTCCACAGATACGCAGTATTTT,CASSVEPGSTDTQYF
13,-,-,TRBJ1-1,TRBV6-5,TGTGCCAGCAGTTACGTGGGGGCCACTGAAGCTTTCTTT,CASSYVGATEAFF
15,-,-,TRBJ2-2,TRBV6-5,TGTGCCAGCATAAACGGCGGGATTAGCACCGGGGAGCTGTTTTTT,CASINGGISTGELFF
15,TRBD2,-,TRBJ2-1,TRBV7-8,TGTGCCAGCAGCTTCGAACTAGCGGGGTACAATGAGCAGTTCTTC,CASSFELAGYNEQFF
15,TRBD1,few,TRBJ1-1,TRBV5-6,TGTGCCAGCAGCAGGGACAGGGACGGCCGGACTGAAGCTTTCTTT,CASSRDRDGRTEAFF
11,-,few,TRBJ1-2,TRBV5-1,TGCGCCAGCAGCTCTGGGAGGGGCTACACCTTC,CASSSGRGYTF
15,-,once,TRBJ2-3,TRBV7-2,TGTGCCAGCAGCTTAGCAGGCGGATCCACAGATACGCAGTATTTT,CASSLAGGSTDTQYF
14,-,-,TRBJ1-1,TRBV30,TGTGCCTGGACCACAGGGACAACGAACACTGAAGCTTTCTTT,CAWTTGTTNTEAFF
17,-,-,TRBJ1-2,TRBV5-4,TGTGCCAGCAGCCCCGGTGGATGGGGGCGCGATTCCTATGGCTACACCTTC,CASSPGGWGRDSYGYTF
14,-,-,TRBJ1-6,TRBV2,TGTGCCAGCAGCCTCGGACAGTATGGTTCACCCCTCCACTTT,CASSLGQYGSPLHF
16,-,-,TRBJ1-2,TRBV3-1/TRBV3-2,TGTGCCAGCAGCCAAGGGGCGCCAGGGAGGTGGTCTGGCTACACCTTC,CASSQGAPGRWSGYTF
14,TRBD1,few,TRBJ1-2,TRBV4-3,TGCGCCAGCAGCCGAGGACAGGGTGTCTATGGCTACACCTTC,CASSRGQGVYGYTF
14,-,-,TRBJ1-2,TRBV28,TGTGCCAGCAGTTTCTTCGGTCGTTATTATGGCTACACCTTC,CASSFFGRYYGYTF
15,-,-,TRBJ2-3,TRBV6-1,TGTGCCAGCAGTGAATTGGTCAATCCCACGGGTACGCAGTATTTT,CASSELVNPTGTQYF
14,-,-,TRBJ1-1,TRBV4-3,TGCGCCAGCAGCCAAGAACGAAGGAGCACTGAAGCTTTCTTT,CASSQERRSTEAFF
15,-,-,TRBJ1-2,TRBV19,TGTGCCAGTAGTCCTGCCAGGGGTGCTAACTATGGCTACACCTTC,CASSPARGANYGYTF
15,-,-,TRBJ1-2,TRBV30,TGTGCCTGGAGCCGGGGGGGCCAGGGCAACTATGGCTACACCTTC,CAWSRGGQGNYGYTF
12,-,-,TRBJ2-7,TRBV2,TGTGCCAGCAGGGCAGGGGTAGAGGAGCAGTACTTC,CASRAGVEEQYF
16,TRBD2,-,TRBJ2-7,TRBV4-2,TGTGCCAGCAGCCAAGGAATAGCGGGGGCCCGCTACGAGCAGTACTTC,CASSQGIAGARYEQYF
15,-,-,TRBJ2-3,TRBV7-3,TGTGCCAGCAGCCCAGAGGGGGGAGGGATAGATACGCAGTATTTT,CASSPEGGGIDTQYF
13,-,-,TRBJ1-1,TRBV7-2,TGTGCCAGCAGCCGCAGTACGAACACTGAAGCTTTCTTT,CASSRSTNTEAFF
16,-,-,TRBJ1-2,TRBV25-1,TGTGCCAGCAGTGAATCGGAGACAGGCGGCCCCTATGGCTACACCTTC,CASSESETGGPYGYTF
13,TRBD2,-,TRBJ2-7,TRBV20-1,TGCAGTGCTAGTAGACAGTATAGCGGGGAGCAGTACTTC,CSASRQYSGEQYF
12,TRBD1,-,TRBJ1-1,TRBV3-1/TRBV3-2,TGTGCCAGCAGCCAGACAGGGGGCGCCTCTTTCTTT,CASSQTGGASFF